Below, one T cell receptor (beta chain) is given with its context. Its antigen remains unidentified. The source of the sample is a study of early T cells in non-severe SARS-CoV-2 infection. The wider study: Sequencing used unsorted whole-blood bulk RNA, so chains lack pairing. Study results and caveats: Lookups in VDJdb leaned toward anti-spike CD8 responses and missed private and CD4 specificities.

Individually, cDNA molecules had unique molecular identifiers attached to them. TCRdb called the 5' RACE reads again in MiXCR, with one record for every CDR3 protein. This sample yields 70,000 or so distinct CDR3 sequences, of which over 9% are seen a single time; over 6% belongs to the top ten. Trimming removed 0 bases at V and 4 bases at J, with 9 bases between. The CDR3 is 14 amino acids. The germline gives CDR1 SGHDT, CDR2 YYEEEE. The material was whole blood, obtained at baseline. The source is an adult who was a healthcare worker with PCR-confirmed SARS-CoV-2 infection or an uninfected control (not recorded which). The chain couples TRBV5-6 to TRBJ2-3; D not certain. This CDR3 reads CASSLGLASDTQYF. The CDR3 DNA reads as TGTGCCAGCAGCTTGGGCTTGGCGTCAGATACGCAGTATTTT.